A single sample gave rise to the 13 T cell receptor beta chains below, sequenced in a study of vaccination effects on CD4 cells after COVID-19. ViraFEST used viral peptide pools to expand antigen-specific CD4+ T cells before sequencing. Scientists isolated CD4+ T cells after a roughly 10-day culture period ended. All study participants received two doses of BNT162b2 or mRNA-1273 vaccine. This table comes from immunoSEQ multiplex PCR, and its TCRdb copy is limited to in-frame clones, with some not included. The data contain about 72,000 clones, around 81% of them singletons. These receptors have no identified antigens. The source was CD4+ T cells from PBMCs cultured with HCoV-229E spike peptides, collected after COVID-19 vaccination. The receptors here all came from a human donor who received a COVID-19 vaccine.

V gene TRBV7-2 combines with J gene TRBJ1-3; D uncertain. The CDR3 extends over 16 amino acids. The V end lost 1 base, the J end lost 2 bases, and 12 bases lay between the germline ends. Germline V CDR1 and CDR2: SGHTA, FQGNSA. In nucleotides, the CDR3 is TGTGCCAGCAGCTTAGTCAGCTTCGGTACTGGAAACACCATATATTTT. This translates into CASSLVSFGTGNTIYF.

This rearrangement joins TRBV7-9 to TRBJ1-5; D perhaps matches TRBD1 (5 bases). The CDR3 consists of 16 residues. Trimming pared 5 bases from V and 2 bases from J, leaving 16 bases between. From germline, CDR1 is SEHNR and CDR2 FQNEAQ (reference sequence). The CDR3 loop is CASSIGAAIGNQPQHF. The CDR3 nucleotides are TGTGCCAGCAGCATCGGGGCTGCTATAGGCAATCAGCCCCAGCATTTT.

The V gene is TRBV29-1, the J gene TRBJ2-1, with 9 bases that match TRBD2. The CDR3 extends over 19 amino acids. Germline loops: CDR1 SQVTM, CDR2 ANQGSEA. V shed 7 bases and J 2 bases; nucleotides not matched to a gene: 21. CDR3 amino acids: CSAAGRWAGGLQTYNEQFF. CDR3 nucleotide sequence: TGCAGCGCCGCCGGGAGGTGGGCGGGGGGGCTCCAAACCTACAATGAGCAGTTCTTC.

The chain carries TRBV12-3 or TRBV12-4 and TRBJ2-7, with D perhaps TRBD1 (5 bases). Trimming cost V 4 bases and J 4 bases, with 11 bases left between them. The CDR3 loop spans 13 amino acids. The DNA for the CDR3 is TGTGCCAGCAGTTGGCAGGGCGATTACGAGCAGTACGTC. Its protein is CASSWQGDYEQYV.

The chain is built from TRBV11-1 and TRBJ1-6; 10 bases map to TRBD1. CDR3 length: 14 amino acids. V dropped 5 bases and J dropped 8; count of bases not matched to a gene: 3. The germline gives CDR1 SGHAT, CDR2 FQDESV (reference sequence). Here the CDR3 reads CASSPDRGYSPLHF. The CDR3, as DNA: TGTGCCAGCAGCCCGGACAGGGGGTATTCACCCCTCCACTTT.

This clone was observed a single time. The chain uses TRBV6-1 and TRBJ1-3; D may be TRBD1 (5 bases). Germline CDR1 and CDR2: MNHNS and SASEGT. CDR3 length: 16 amino acids. Trimming stripped 1 base from V and 2 bases from J, with 12 bases between. In DNA form, the CDR3 reads TGTGCCAGCAGTGAAGACAGGCAGTGGACTGGAAACACCATATATTTT. It yields the protein CASSEDRQWTGNTIYF.

The chain recombines TRBV18 with TRBJ2-5; D is ambiguous. Germline V gene sequence: CDR1 KGHSH, CDR2 LQKENI. With 1 base removed from V and 1 base from J, the gap between germline ends came to 1 base. The CDR3 spans 12 residues. CDR3 amino acids: CASSPRQETQYF. The DNA of the CDR3 is TGTGCCAGCTCACCACGCCAAGAGACCCAGTACTTC.

This clone was seen a few times. This chain connects TRBV9 to TRBJ1-3, with 8 nucleotides matching TRBD1. CDR3 length equals 16 residues. The germline V gene has CDR1 SGDLS and CDR2 YYNGEE. J lost 4 bases, V lost 2 bases, and 8 bases had no gene match. The CDR3 coding sequence is TGTGCCAGCAGCGTGGAGGACAGGGCAGCAGGAAACACCATATATTTT. Encoded protein: CASSVEDRAAGNTIYF.

The CDR3 is CASSLAPTSGGANTGELFF. DNA of the CDR3: TGCGCCAGCAGCTTGGCCCCCACTAGCGGGGGGGCGAACACCGGGGAGCTGTTTTTT. This chain links TRBV5-1 with TRBJ2-2, with TRBD2 identical over 13 bases. The CDR3 length is 19 residues. Germline assignment: CDR1 SGHRS and CDR2 YFSETQ. V lost 0 bases to trimming and J lost 0 bases; unmatched junction nucleotides: 5.

This clone showed up just a few times. This chain joins TRBV24-1 and TRBJ1-5; no clear D gene. The length of the CDR3 is 14 residues. With 5 bases removed from V and 6 bases from J, the gap between germline ends came to 13 bases. The germline V gene has CDR1 KGHDR and CDR2 SFDVKD. CDR3 in amino acids: CATSGVPGSQPQHF. In DNA, the CDR3 is TGTGCCACCAGTGGGGTTCCGGGGAGTCAGCCCCAGCATTTT.

The rearrangement uses TRBV13 and TRBJ1-2, with no clear D. From germline, CDR1 is PRHDT and CDR2 FYEKMQ (reference sequence). The V end was cut by 5 bases, the J end by 7 bases, with 11 bases between. The CDR3 spans 12 residues. The chain's CDR3 is CASSLDGSGYTF. The DNA of the CDR3 is TGTGCCAGCAGCCTCGACGGGAGTGGCTACACCTTC.

This chain connects TRBV6-5 to TRBJ2-3; D is possibly TRBD1 or TRBD2 (6 bases each). This CDR3 region has 12 residues. Germline values: CDR1 MNHEY, CDR2 SVGAGI. The V gene lost 6 bases and the J gene lost 6 bases, with 10 bases spanning the gap. DNA for the CDR3: TGTGCCAGCAGAGTGGGGGGCGATACGCAGTATTTT. Protein sequence: CASRVGGDTQYF.

The chain has TRBV4-1 and TRBJ1-6; D is unresolved. Germline-derived CDR1 and CDR2 are MGHRA and YSYEKL. The CDR3 is made up of 12 amino acids. With 4 bases removed from V and 7 bases from J, the gap between germline ends came to 5 bases. CDR3: CASSRRNSPLHF. CDR3 DNA: TGCGCCAGCAGCCGGAGAAATTCACCCCTCCACTTT.